Sequencing of this TCR beta chain was carried out in a study of blood T cell repertoires in COVID-19. Sequenced by immunoSEQ multiplex PCR; TCRdb stores in-frame clones only, minus some. The top ten hold 3.5% to 4.5% of the sample, which has 250,000 to 350,000 clones, around 89% seen once. CDR1 is MGHDK and CDR2 is SYGVNS in the germline V gene. Trimming shortened V by 6 bases and J by 3 bases, and 14 bases separated the two germline ends. The CDR3 is made up of 14 amino acids. The origin of this receptor is a woman aged 45-65 years with active or convalescent COVID-19. This chain joins TRBV25-1 and TRBJ1-2, with D possibly being TRBD1 (5 bases). The material sequenced was peripheral blood. The CDR3 DNA reads TGTGCCAGCAGGGAGGGCAGGGACTACTATGGCTACACCTTC. The encoded protein is CASREGRDYYGYTF.